The 25 T cell receptor beta chains below were found in one sample sequenced in a study of blood T cell repertoires in COVID-19. Clones were sequenced by immunoSEQ multiplex PCR, and TCRdb holds only the in-frame ones, with some missing. The data contain tens of thousands of clones, about 90% of them seen just once; the ten biggest clones take up 40% to 55%. Sequencing used peripheral blood. All receptors come from a woman aged 60-75 years with COVID-19, enrolled during active disease.

The gene calls are TRBV19 and TRBJ1-5; D possibly corresponds to TRBD1 (6 bases). The CDR3 is 12 residues long. V was trimmed by 6 bases and J by 7 bases, leaving 10 bases between them. Germline V gives CDR1 LNHDA, CDR2 SQIVND (reference sequence). The CDR3 protein is CASSPGVQPQHF. The CDR3 coding sequence is TGTGCCAGTAGCCCAGGGGTGCAGCCCCAGCATTTT.

V is TRBV19 and J is TRBJ2-1; perhaps TRBD1 as D (5 bases). The V end lost 3 bases, the J end lost 0 bases, and 15 bases lay between the germline ends. CDR1 LNHDA and CDR2 SQIVND come from the germline V gene (reference sequence). The CDR3 sequence is 17 residues long. CDR3 in amino acids: CASSITIDSISYNEQFF. The DNA of the CDR3 is TGTGCCAGTAGTATTACTATTGACAGCATCTCCTACAATGAGCAGTTCTTC. Drawing the rest from reference TRBV19 and TRBJ2-1, the complete variable domain is DGGITQSPKYLFRKEGQNVTLSCEQNLNHDAMYWYRQDPGQGLRLIYYSQIVNDFQKGDIAEGYSVSREKKESFPLTVTSAQKNPTAFYLCASSITIDSISYNEQFFGPGTRLTVL.

The chain joins TRBV6-5 to TRBJ2-7; 9 bases agree with TRBD1. The V and J ends lost 2 bases and 13 bases, in that order; junction bases with no gene match: 15. Per the germline V gene, CDR1 is MNHEY and CDR2 is SVGAGI. The length of the CDR3 is 15 residues. CDR3 amino acids: CASSYGIENRGPLYF. The DNA of the CDR3 is TGTGCCAGCAGTTACGGAATCGAAAACAGGGGGCCCTTATACTTC.

In this sample, this clone turned up a few times. The chain recombines TRBV28 with TRBJ1-5; no clear D. There are 15 residues in the CDR3. Germline lookup yields CDR1 MDHEN and CDR2 SYDVKM. Between the trimmed V and J ends, which lost 4 bases and 2 bases, there was a span of 12 bases. The CDR3 bases are TGTGCCAGCAGTTCCACTGGGGAGGGCAATCAGCCCCAGCATTTT. This encodes CASSSTGEGNQPQHF.

CDR3 protein: CASSATSGSYNEQFF. The CDR3 DNA follows: TGTGCCAGCAGCGCTACTAGCGGGAGTTACAATGAGCAGTTCTTC. The chain is built from TRBV11-3 and TRBJ2-1, with 11 bases that match TRBD2. J was trimmed by 4 bases and V by 5 bases; bases with no gene match: 4. The CDR3 contains 15 residues. Germline V gives CDR1 SGHNT, CDR2 YENEEA.

This chain connects TRBV6-5 to TRBJ1-5; 9 positions match TRBD1. J gave up 3 bases and V 8 bases, and 2 bases lay outside the gene matches. CDR3 length: 13 residues. Per the germline V gene, CDR1 is MNHEY and CDR2 is SVGAGI. This chain's CDR3 is CASRTGVNQPQHF. CDR3 DNA: TGTGCCAGCCGGACAGGGGTCAATCAGCCCCAGCATTTT.

The chain carries TRBV5-1 and TRBJ2-7; TRBD2 aligns across 13 bases. This CDR3 contains 14 residues. The ends lost 4 bases at V and 7 bases at J; junction bases unmatched: 5. Germline V gene data show CDR1 as SGHRS and CDR2 as YFSETQ. The CDR3 DNA reads as TGCGCCAGCAGCGCCGGACTAGCGGGGGATGAGCAGTACTTC. This gives the protein CASSAGLAGDEQYF. Drawing the rest from reference TRBV5-1 and TRBJ2-7, the complete variable domain is KAGVTQTPRYLIKTRGQQVTLSCSPISGHRSVSWYQQTPGQGLQFLFEYFSETQRNKGNFPGRFSGRQFSNSRSEMNVSTLELGDSALYLCASSAGLAGDEQYFGPGTRLTVT.

This sequence joins TRBV6-1 and TRBJ1-2, with a weak D call TRBD1 (5 bases). The CDR3 spans 14 residues. The V gene lost 3 bases and the J gene lost 6 bases, with 14 bases spanning the gap. Germline V gene sequence: CDR1 MNHNS, CDR2 SASEGT. CDR3 nucleotides: TGTGCCAGCAGTGAGGGCACCCGGGGGGATGGCTACACCTTC. This sequence encodes CASSEGTRGDGYTF.

The chain uses TRBV7-6 and TRBJ2-7; TRBD2 aligns across 8 bases. V lost 1 base, J lost 1 base, and 9 bases stayed unmatched. This CDR3 comprises 17 residues. CDR1 is SGHVS, CDR2 FNYEAQ, per germline. This CDR3 reads CASSLEGGAGGSYEQYF. The DNA for the CDR3 is TGTGCCAGCAGCTTAGAGGGGGGGGCGGGGGGTTCCTACGAGCAGTACTTC.

Comments on this clone: An end of the junction differs from the germline gene, which may be a read error. The gene calls are TRBV24-1 and TRBJ2-7; D is perhaps TRBD2 (5 bases). The germline CDR1 and CDR2 sequences are KGHDR and SFDVKD. CDR3 size: 12 residues. In DNA form, the CDR3 reads TGTGCCACCAGTGGGAAAGGATGGGCCGGGGACTTC. This sequence encodes CATSGKGWAGDF.

The gene calls are TRBV12-5 and TRBJ2-3, with D perhaps matching TRBD1 (6 bases). CDR1 is LGHNT, CDR2 FRNRAP, per germline. This CDR3 region has 16 residues. V was cut by 0 bases and J by 4 bases, with 14 bases left in between. The DNA of the CDR3 is TGTGCTAGTGGTTTGGTACTGAGTGGGGGCGCAGATACGCAGTATTTT. Its protein is CASGLVLSGGADTQYF. Combining the CDR3 with reference TRBV12-5 and TRBJ2-3 gives the whole variable domain DARVTQTPRHKVTEMGQEVTMRCQPILGHNTVFWYRQTMMQGLELLAYFRNRAPLDDSGMPKDRFSAEMPDATLATLKIQPSEPRDSAVYFCASGLVLSGGADTQYFGPGTRLTVL.

This clone came up a few times. CDR3 protein: CASSRIWAHEKLFF. CDR3 in DNA: TGTGCCAGTAGTCGAATCTGGGCGCATGAAAAACTGTTTTTT. The chain carries TRBV19 and TRBJ1-4; D gene uncertain. Germline-derived CDR1 and CDR2 are LNHDA and SQIVND (reference sequence). The CDR3 contains 14 residues. With 5 bases removed from V and 6 bases from J, the gap between germline ends came to 13 bases. Full variable domain (rest looked up from reference TRBV19 and TRBJ1-4): DGGITQSPKYLFRKEGQNVTLSCEQNLNHDAMYWYRQDPGQGLRLIYYSQIVNDFQKGDIAEGYSVSREKKESFPLTVTSAQKNPTAFYLCASSRIWAHEKLFFGSGTQLSVL.

The chain couples TRBV18 to TRBJ1-2; 8 nucleotides align to TRBD1. The CDR3 runs to 13 residues. V lost 6 bases and J lost 5; bases outside the gene matches: 5. Per the germline V gene, CDR1 is KGHSH and CDR2 is LQKENI. The CDR3 region is CASSTDRVYGYTF. In DNA form, the CDR3 reads TGTGCCAGCTCCACGGACAGGGTGTATGGCTACACCTTC.

The genes are TRBV7-9 and TRBJ1-2; D gene ambiguous. CDR3 length: 13 amino acids. The germline gives CDR1 SEHNR, CDR2 FQNEAQ (reference sequence). Trimming cost V 3 bases and J 6 bases, with 11 bases left between them. The CDR3 nucleotides read TGTGCCAGCAGCTTGGGAGGGCTTCATGGCTACACCTTC. It yields the protein CASSLGGLHGYTF. The complete variable domain, with remaining parts taken from reference TRBV7-9 and TRBJ1-2, reads DTGVSQNPRHKITKRGQNVTFRCDPISEHNRLYWYRQTLGQGPEFLTYFQNEAQLEKSRLLSDRFSAERPKGSFSTLEIQRTEQGDSAMYLCASSLGGLHGYTFGSGTRLTVV.

This clone was observed a single time. The chain carries TRBV7-9 and TRBJ2-2, with D possibly TRBD2 on 5 matching bases. V lost 5 bases to trimming and J lost 0 bases, with 16 bases between them. CDR3 size: 17 residues. Germline lookup yields CDR1 SEHNR and CDR2 FQNEAQ (reference sequence). The CDR3 loop is CASSPFYKGANTGELFF. In DNA form, the CDR3 reads TGTGCCAGCAGCCCCTTCTACAAGGGAGCGAACACCGGGGAGCTGTTTTTT. The full variable domain, completed using reference TRBV7-9 and TRBJ2-2, is DTGVSQNPRHKITKRGQNVTFRCDPISEHNRLYWYRQTLGQGPEFLTYFQNEAQLEKSRLLSDRFSAERPKGSFSTLEIQRTEQGDSAMYLCASSPFYKGANTGELFFGEGSRLTVL.

The chain uses TRBV19 and TRBJ1-2; TRBD1 might be the D (6 bases). Germline V gene sequence: CDR1 LNHDA, CDR2 SQIVND (reference sequence). The CDR3 length is 14 residues. Between the trimmed V and J ends, which lost 3 bases and 2 bases, there was a span of 10 bases. CDR3 DNA: TGTGCCAGTAGTATCCAGGACAGCAACTATGGCTACACCTTC. It yields the protein CASSIQDSNYGYTF. The full variable domain, completed using reference TRBV19 and TRBJ1-2, is DGGITQSPKYLFRKEGQNVTLSCEQNLNHDAMYWYRQDPGQGLRLIYYSQIVNDFQKGDIAEGYSVSREKKESFPLTVTSAQKNPTAFYLCASSIQDSNYGYTFGSGTRLTVV.

This clone was counted a few times. This chain links TRBV11-2 with TRBJ2-7; 8 bases are a match to TRBD2. The CDR3 extends over 13 amino acids. The V and J ends lost 5 bases and 2 bases, in that order; junction bases with no gene match: 2. Germline V lookup: CDR1 SGHAT, CDR2 FQNNGV. The CDR3 DNA reads TGTGCCAGCAGCCGGGGGGGCACCTACGAGCAGTACTTC. It specifies CASSRGGTYEQYF. The full variable domain, completed using reference TRBV11-2 and TRBJ2-7, is EAGVAQSPRYKIIEKRQSVAFWCNPISGHATLYWYQQILGQGPKLLIQFQNNGVVDDSQLPKDRFSAERLKGVDSTLKIQPAKLEDSAVYLCASSRGGTYEQYFGPGTRLTVT.

The chain is built from TRBV4-1 and TRBJ2-7; maybe TRBD1 (5 bases). The V gene's germline CDR1 is MGHRA and CDR2 YSYEKL. Trimming took 1 base from V and 2 from J, leaving 12 bases between them. The CDR3 contains 15 residues. The CDR3 bases are TGCGCCAGCAGCCAAGCGCCAGGGCTCCCCTACGAGCAGTACTTC. As protein: CASSQAPGLPYEQYF.

The CDR3 reads CASSYRRGLNTEAFF. As DNA, the CDR3 is TGTGCCAGCAGTTACAGGAGAGGCCTGAACACTGAAGCTTTCTTT. The chain combines TRBV6-2 or TRBV6-3 with TRBJ1-1; D is unresolved. The CDR3 is 15 amino acids. Germline V lookup: CDR1 MNHEY, CDR2 SVGEGT. Trimming shortened V by 2 bases and J by 0 bases, and 10 bases separated the two germline ends.

The V call is TRBV27, the J call TRBJ1-2; D may be TRBD1 (6 bases). Trimming pared 5 bases from V and 9 bases from J, leaving 19 bases between. The CDR3 has 14 amino acids. Germline V gene data show CDR1 as MNHEY and CDR2 as SMNVEV (reference sequence). The CDR3 loop is CASSPDRRESSYTF. The CDR3 region has the DNA TGTGCCAGCAGTCCGGACAGACGAGAATCCAGCTACACCTTC.

CDR3 nucleotide sequence: TGTGCCAGCAGTTTAAGTGTTTCCGGAGATACGCAGTATTTT. Translated: CASSLSVSGDTQYF. This chain uses TRBV28 with TRBJ2-3; D gene ambiguous. This CDR3 region has 14 residues. The germline V gene encodes CDR1 MDHEN and CDR2 SYDVKM. V was clipped by 2 bases and J by 5 bases, with 11 bases between them.

The chain couples TRBV2 to TRBJ1-5, with 8 bases fitting TRBD1. Per germline, CDR1 SNHLY and CDR2 FYNNEI. The junction had 6 bases not matched to a gene; V was cut back by 5 bases and J by 0 bases. This CDR3 comprises 16 residues. DNA of the CDR3: TGTGCCAGCAGTCTCAGGGGGCCCGATAGCAATCAGCCCCAGCATTTT. Amino acid sequence: CASSLRGPDSNQPQHF.

The chain uses TRBV6-2 or TRBV6-3 and TRBJ1-5; a weak D match, TRBD1 (6 bases). This CDR3 has 15 amino acids. Per the germline V gene, CDR1 is MNHEY and CDR2 is SVGEGT. Trimming stripped 0 bases from V and 6 bases from J, with 12 bases between. The CDR3 DNA follows: TGTGCCAGCAGTTACTCGACGGGGGGCATTCAGCCCCAGCATTTT. Translating it yields CASSYSTGGIQPQHF.

CDR3 residues: CASSPLAGEDTGELFF. For the CDR3, the DNA is TGTGCCAGCAGTCCGTTAGCGGGAGAGGACACCGGGGAGCTGTTTTTT. The genes are TRBV6-6 and TRBJ2-2; 9 bases map to TRBD2. Germline CDR1 MNHNY, CDR2 SVGAGI (reference sequence). V gave up 5 bases and J gave up 3 bases; unmatched junction bases: 7. This CDR3 comprises 16 residues.

In DNA form, the CDR3 reads TGCGCCAGCAGCCAAGATAGGGGGCAGTACGAGACCCAGTACTTC. This translates into CASSQDRGQYETQYF. V and J are TRBV4-1 and TRBJ2-5; TRBD1 matches 7 bases. The CDR3 is 15 amino acids. CDR1 and CDR2 (germline): MGHRA, YSYEKL. Trimming took 0 bases from V and 5 from J; bases not matched to a gene: 6.